The sequence of this T cell receptor beta chain was determined in a study of blood T cell repertoires in COVID-19. As for the study in general: From the United States, Italy and Spain came samples of acute and convalescent COVID-19. PBMCs, B-cell-depleted T cells, or T cells provided the cDNA or gDNA that made up the material.

Profiled with immunoSEQ multiplex PCR; TCRdb holds only in-frame clones, not every one. The table records 50,000 or so clones, under 85% of them present only once. This CDR3 is 14 amino acids long. Germline CDR1 and CDR2: SEHNR and FQNEAQ (reference sequence). The germline V and J ends were trimmed by 2 bases and 5 bases, with 12 bases remaining between them. This clone has more than one count but fewer than ten. The receptor's source is a man between 60 and 75 years old with active COVID-19. Sequences were obtained from peripheral blood. The chain recombines TRBV7-9 with TRBJ2-5, with D tentatively TRBD2 (5 bases). CDR3 sequence: CASSLRLASETQYF. The CDR3 nucleotides read TGTGCCAGCAGCTTAAGGCTAGCCAGCGAGACCCAGTACTTC.